The 2 T cell receptor beta chains reported below all come from one sample, sequenced in a study of blood T cell repertoires in COVID-19. This table comes from immunoSEQ multiplex PCR, and its TCRdb copy is limited to in-frame clones, with some not included. The repertoire holds over 150,000 clones, with about four fifths as singletons. Source material: peripheral blood. The receptors originated from a woman aged 70-85 years who had recovered from COVID-19.

V and J are TRBV3-1 (or the pseudogene TRBV3-2) and TRBJ1-1; the D gene is possibly TRBD1 (5 bases). The CDR3 runs to 14 residues. CDR1 and CDR2 from the germline V gene are LGHDT and YNNKEL (reference sequence). With 3 bases removed from V and 1 base from J, the gap between germline ends came to 9 bases. The CDR3 region has the DNA TGTGCCAGCAGCCAGCTGACAGCGAACACTGAAGCTTTCTTT. Translated, it gives CASSQLTANTEAFF.

This clone was recorded once. The CDR3 region is CASSFAGRDTEAFF. The CDR3 coding sequence is TGTGCCAGCAGCTTTGCAGGGAGGGACACTGAAGCTTTCTTT. J is TRBJ1-1 and V is TRBV7-9; possibly TRBD1 for D (5 bases). V was pared by 3 bases and J by 3 bases, with 11 bases between. This CDR3 is 14 amino acids long. The germline V gene has CDR1 SEHNR and CDR2 FQNEAQ (reference sequence).